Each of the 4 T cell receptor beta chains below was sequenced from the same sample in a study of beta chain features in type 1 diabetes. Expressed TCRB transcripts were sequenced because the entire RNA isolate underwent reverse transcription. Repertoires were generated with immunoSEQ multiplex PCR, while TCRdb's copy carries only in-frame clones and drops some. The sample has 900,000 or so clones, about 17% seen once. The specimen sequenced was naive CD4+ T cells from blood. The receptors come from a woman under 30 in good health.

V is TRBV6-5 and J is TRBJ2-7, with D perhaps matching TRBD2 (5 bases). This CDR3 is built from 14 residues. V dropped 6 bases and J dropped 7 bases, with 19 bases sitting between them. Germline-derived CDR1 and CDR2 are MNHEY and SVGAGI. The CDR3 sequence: CASRDEGSTFEQYF. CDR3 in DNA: TGTGCCAGCAGGGACGAGGGATCTACCTTTGAGCAGTACTTC.

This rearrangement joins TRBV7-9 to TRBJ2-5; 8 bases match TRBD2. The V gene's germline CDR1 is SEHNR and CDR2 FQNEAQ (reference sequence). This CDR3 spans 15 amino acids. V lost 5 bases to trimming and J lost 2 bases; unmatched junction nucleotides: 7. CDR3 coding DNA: TGTGCCAGCAGCCATGGGGCTAGCGGGCAAGAGACCCAGTACTTC. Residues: CASSHGASGQETQYF.

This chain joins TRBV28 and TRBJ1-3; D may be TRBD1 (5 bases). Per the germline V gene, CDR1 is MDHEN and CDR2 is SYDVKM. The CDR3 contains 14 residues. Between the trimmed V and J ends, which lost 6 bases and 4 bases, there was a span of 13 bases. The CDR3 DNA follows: TGTGCCAGCAGCCCTCCGTGGGGGGGAAACACCATATATTTT. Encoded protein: CASSPPWGGNTIYF. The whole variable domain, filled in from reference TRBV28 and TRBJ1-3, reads DVKVTQSSRYLVKRTGEKVFLECVQDMDHENMFWYRQDPGLGLRLIYFSYDVKMKEKGDIPEGYSVSREKKERFSLILESASTNQTSMYLCASSPPWGGNTIYFGEGSWLTVV.

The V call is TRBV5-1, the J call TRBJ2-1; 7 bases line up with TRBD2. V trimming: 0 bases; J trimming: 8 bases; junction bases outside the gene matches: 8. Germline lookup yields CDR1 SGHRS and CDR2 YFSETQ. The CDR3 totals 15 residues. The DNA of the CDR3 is TGCGCCAGCAGCTTGGTGGCGGGAGACGAGGATGAGCAGTTCTTC. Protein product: CASSLVAGDEDEQFF.